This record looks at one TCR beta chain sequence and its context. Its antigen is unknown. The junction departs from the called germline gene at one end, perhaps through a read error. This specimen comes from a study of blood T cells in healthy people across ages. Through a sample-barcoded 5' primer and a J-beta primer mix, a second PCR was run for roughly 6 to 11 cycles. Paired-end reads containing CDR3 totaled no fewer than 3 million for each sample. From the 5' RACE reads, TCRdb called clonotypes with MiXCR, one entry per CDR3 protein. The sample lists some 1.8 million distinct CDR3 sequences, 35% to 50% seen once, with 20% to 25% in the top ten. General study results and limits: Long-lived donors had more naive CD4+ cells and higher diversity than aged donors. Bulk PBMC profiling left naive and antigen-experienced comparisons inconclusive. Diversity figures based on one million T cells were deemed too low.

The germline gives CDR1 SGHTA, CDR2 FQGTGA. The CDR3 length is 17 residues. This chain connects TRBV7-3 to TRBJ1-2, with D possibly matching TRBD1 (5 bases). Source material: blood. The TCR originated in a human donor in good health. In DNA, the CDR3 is TGTACCAGCAGCTTAAATTCAGGGTATAGGGCGGTCTATGGCTACACCTTC. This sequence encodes CTSSLNSGYRAVYGYTF.